This T cell receptor beta chain comes out of a study of tumor-infiltrating lymphocytes in primary liver carcinoma. Study background: Samples produced roughly 3.5 to 8 million productive TCRbeta reads, comparable across tissue types.

Extraction of RNA together with DNA used 20-30 mg of unsorted bulk tissue. As for this clonotype: Germline and junction disagree at one end, which may indicate a read error.

The germline gives CDR1 LGHNA, CDR2 YNFKEQ. This CDR3 is built from 16 residues. Using a constant-region primer together with ProtoScript II reverse transcriptase, TCR beta cDNA was made from around 0.55 ug of total RNA. Investigators got TCR beta libraries out of three nested multiplex PCR rounds, done with slightly modified ARM-PCR. The opening two PCR rounds, around 11 cycles each, paired TRBV1-TRBV30 forward primers with a C-beta reverse primer. In TCRdb, the multiplex PCR reads were re-called with MiXCR into one record per CDR3 protein. The sample comprises about 20,000 distinct CDR3 sequences, roughly 78% of which are singletons, and 41% rests with the top ten.

The V and J genes are TRBV4-2 and TRBJ2-7, with TRBD2 as a possible D gene (6 bases). Sample: liver tumor tissue from sampling region 1. Subset of the sample: tumor region T1, superior pole. The source is a man aged 40-50 years with primary liver carcinoma and hepatitis B virus infection. The CDR3 protein is CTSRQAAGGVSYEQYF. CDR3 nucleotide sequence: TGTACCAGCAGACAAGCGGCTGGCGGGGTTTCCTACGAGCAGTACTTC.